The clone carrying this T cell receptor beta chain occurred a few times. This specimen comes from a study of blood T cell repertoires in COVID-19. Study-wide background: From the United States, Italy and Spain came samples of acute and convalescent COVID-19. Sources were T cells, B-cell-depleted T cells, or PBMCs; the material itself was cDNA or gDNA.

The repertoire was sequenced with immunoSEQ multiplex PCR; TCRdb's copy has only in-frame clones and lacks some. The sample holds 200,000 to 250,000 clones; approximately 80% are singletons and the top ten take roughly 3.4%. CDR3 length: 14 amino acids. The V and J ends lost 6 bases and 5 bases respectively, with 14 bases between them. CDR1 is KGHSH, CDR2 LQKENI, per germline. The sequence was obtained from a young woman with acute or convalescent COVID-19. The sequenced sample was peripheral blood. J is TRBJ2-1 and V is TRBV18; the D is unclear. The CDR3: CASSPSLLDNEQFF. CDR3 nucleotides: TGTGCCAGCTCTCCCTCCCTACTTGACAATGAGCAGTTCTTC. Supplemented by reference TRBV18 and TRBJ2-1, the full variable domain reads NAGVMQNPRHLVRRRGQEARLRCSPMKGHSHVYWYRQLPEEGLKFMVYLQKENIIDESGMPKERFSAEFPKEGPSILRIQQVVRGDSAAYFCASSPSLLDNEQFFGPGTRLTVL.